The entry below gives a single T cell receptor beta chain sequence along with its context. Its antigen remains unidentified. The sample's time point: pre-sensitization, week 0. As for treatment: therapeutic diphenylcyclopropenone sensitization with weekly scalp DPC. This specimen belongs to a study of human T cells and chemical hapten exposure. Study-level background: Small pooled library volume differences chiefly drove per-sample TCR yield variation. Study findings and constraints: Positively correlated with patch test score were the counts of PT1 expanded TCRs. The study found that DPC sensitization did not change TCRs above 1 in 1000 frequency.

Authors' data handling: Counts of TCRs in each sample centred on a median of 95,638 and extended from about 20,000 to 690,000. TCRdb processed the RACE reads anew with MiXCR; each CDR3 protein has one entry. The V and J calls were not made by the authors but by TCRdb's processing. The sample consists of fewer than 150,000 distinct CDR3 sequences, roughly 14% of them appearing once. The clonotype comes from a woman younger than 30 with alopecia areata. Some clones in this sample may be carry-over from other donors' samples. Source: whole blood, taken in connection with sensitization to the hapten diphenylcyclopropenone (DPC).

The CDR3 is CASSWGSDGQYF. DNA for the CDR3: TGTGCCAGCAGTTGGGGATCTGACGGGCAGTACTTC. The chain couples TRBV28 to TRBJ2-7; D is unclear. V was trimmed by 4 bases and J by 9 bases, leaving 13 bases between them. This CDR3 has 12 amino acids. CDR1 is MDHEN and CDR2 is SYDVKM in the germline V gene.